The 32 T cell receptor beta chains presented below share a single source sample, sequenced in a study of PD-1 blockade in classical Hodgkin lymphoma. Assay: immunoSEQ multiplex PCR; the TCRdb copy retains only in-frame clones and omits some. Of about 11,000 clones detected, roughly 80% appear once; the ten largest clones hold about 37%. Relapse was seen in all patients after autologous stem cell transplantation, and brentuximab vedotin exposure was variable. The source material was peripheral blood mononuclear cells (PBMCs), sampled before the second cycle of nivolumab. These receptors were taken from a human donor with classical Hodgkin lymphoma.

The V and J genes are TRBV7-2 and TRBJ1-1, with D perhaps TRBD1 (6 bases). Trimming stripped 5 bases from V and 3 bases from J, with 16 bases between. Germline CDR1 SGHTA, CDR2 FQGNSA. This CDR3 is built from 15 residues. CDR3 region: CASSPRGGRHTEAFF. The CDR3 region has the DNA TGTGCCAGCAGCCCGAGGGGGGGGCGCCACACTGAAGCTTTCTTT.

V and J are TRBV7-9 and TRBJ1-2; perhaps TRBD1 as D (5 bases). CDR1 SEHNR and CDR2 FQNEAQ come from the germline V gene (reference sequence). The CDR3 extends over 18 amino acids. The V end was cut by 2 bases, the J end by 2 bases, with 21 bases between. The CDR3 sequence: CASSLSRDGIGVNYGYTF. CDR3 coding DNA: TGTGCCAGCAGCTTAAGCAGGGATGGGATCGGGGTGAACTATGGCTACACCTTC.

The chain combines TRBV6-5 with TRBJ2-7; D remains unclear. Trimming shortened V by 6 bases and J by 6 bases, and 15 bases separated the two germline ends. The CDR3 sequence is 13 residues long. Germline CDR1 and CDR2: MNHEY and SVGAGI. CDR3 loop: CASSPTLGLEQYF. CDR3 sequence (DNA): TGTGCCAGCAGCCCCACTTTAGGGCTCGAGCAGTACTTC.

The chain has TRBV28 and TRBJ1-3, with D uncertain. V lost 6 bases and J lost 4, with 13 bases in between. Germline-derived CDR1 and CDR2 are MDHEN and SYDVKM. This CDR3 region has 14 residues. The CDR3 loop reads CASSPKRTGNTIYF. The CDR3 bases are TGTGCCAGCAGCCCCAAAAGAACCGGAAACACCATATATTTT.

The V gene is TRBV7-6, the J gene TRBJ2-1, with TRBD2 matching over 9 bases. Germline-derived CDR1 and CDR2 are SGHVS and FNYEAQ. The CDR3 runs to 15 residues. V trimming: 3 bases; J trimming: 7 bases; junction bases outside the gene matches: 7. The CDR3 DNA is TGTGCCAGCAGCTTGGGTAGCGGGAGTGGAAATGAGCAGTTCTTC. Its protein is CASSLGSGSGNEQFF.

This chain links TRBV19 with TRBJ2-7, with TRBD1 identical over 11 bases. The CDR3 has 15 residues. Trimming cost V 5 bases and J 2 bases; bases outside gene matches: 5. The germline CDR1 and CDR2 sequences are LNHDA and SQIVND (reference sequence). CDR3 DNA: TGTGCCAGTAGTGACCCGGGACAGGGGGCCTACGAGCAGTACTTC. Residues: CASSDPGQGAYEQYF.

The CDR3, as DNA: TGTGCCAGCAGCTTGAGGGTGGGCAAGGTGTCCGGGGAGCTGTTTTTT. The encoded protein is CASSLRVGKVSGELFF. The genes are TRBV5-5 and TRBJ2-2; D uncertain. This CDR3 has 16 amino acids. Germline loops: CDR1 SGHKS, CDR2 YYEKEE (reference sequence). The V end lost 1 base, the J end lost 6 bases, and 16 bases lay between the germline ends.

The chain combines TRBV28 with TRBJ1-5, with 8 bases lining up with TRBD1. This CDR3 is 14 amino acids long. The V and J ends lost 5 bases and 5 bases, in that order; junction bases with no gene match: 5. In germline, CDR1 is MDHEN, CDR2 SYDVKM. The CDR3 DNA reads TGTGCCAGCAGTGATGACAGGGGACATCAGCCCCAGCATTTT. Translated, it gives CASSDDRGHQPQHF.

The V gene is TRBV6-1, the J gene TRBJ2-5, with 7 positions matching TRBD1. Trimming took 8 bases from V and 2 from J; bases not matched to a gene: 8. CDR1 is MNHNS and CDR2 is SASEGT in the germline V gene. The CDR3 length is 14 residues. This CDR3 reads CASSVWDRQETQYF. The CDR3 DNA sequence: TGTGCCAGCTCCGTATGGGACAGACAAGAGACCCAGTACTTC.

V usage is TRBV6-6 and J usage is TRBJ2-7, with 10 bases fitting TRBD2. The CDR3 runs 15 residues. Germline V gives CDR1 MNHNY, CDR2 SVGAGI (reference sequence). Trimming at V came to 2 bases and at J to 1 base, leaving 2 bases not matched to a gene. The chain's CDR3 is CASSYGLAVSYEQYF. In DNA form, the CDR3 reads TGTGCCAGCAGTTACGGACTAGCGGTTTCCTACGAGCAGTACTTC.

The genes are TRBV7-3 and TRBJ2-7, with a weak D call TRBD2 (6 bases). The germline gives CDR1 SGHTA, CDR2 FQGTGA. This CDR3 has 15 amino acids. The V and J ends lost 1 base and 0 bases respectively, with 10 bases between them. Here the CDR3 reads CASSLRRETSYEQYF. The CDR3 DNA reads as TGTGCCAGCAGCTTAAGACGGGAGACCTCCTACGAGCAGTACTTC.

This chain uses TRBV29-1 with TRBJ1-1, with D uncertain. The V end lost 6 bases, the J end lost 5 bases, and 10 bases lay between the germline ends. The germline V gene encodes CDR1 SQVTM and CDR2 ANQGSEA. The CDR3 is 11 amino acids. The CDR3 loop reads CSVHLGTEAFF. CDR3 coding DNA: TGCAGCGTACATTTAGGGACTGAAGCTTTCTTT.

The chain carries TRBV27 and TRBJ2-7; 10 bases align to TRBD2. The V gene's germline CDR1 is MNHEY and CDR2 SMNVEV (reference sequence). The CDR3 is 15 amino acids. With V trimmed by 5 bases and J by 4 bases, 8 bases remained unmatched. The CDR3 nucleotides read TGTGCCAGCAGTCCACTAGCGGGATTTACGTACGAGCAGTACTTC. Its translation: CASSPLAGFTYEQYF.

This clone appeared once. This chain links TRBV18 with TRBJ2-2; 11 bases match TRBD2. V dropped 3 bases and J dropped 2; count of bases not matched to a gene: 17. There are 21 residues in the CDR3. Germline V lookup: CDR1 KGHSH, CDR2 LQKENI. This CDR3 reads CASSPQLAGATKGLNTGELFF. The CDR3 DNA reads as TGTGCCAGCTCACCGCAACTAGCGGGAGCCACTAAAGGCCTCAACACCGGGGAGCTGTTTTTT.

The chain combines TRBV9 with TRBJ1-1; TRBD1 matches 9 bases. The CDR3 length is 15 residues. V trimming: 4 bases; J trimming: 1 base; junction bases outside the gene matches: 5. CDR1 is SGDLS and CDR2 is YYNGEE in the germline V gene. CDR3 DNA sequence: TGTGCCAGCAGCTCACAGGGGGCAAGGAACACTGAAGCTTTCTTT. Its protein product is CASSSQGARNTEAFF.

The CDR3 DNA sequence: TGTGCCAGTAGTTTAACAGGGTGGGGACTAGCGGGAGAGTACACCGGGGAGCTGTTTTTT. Amino acid sequence: CASSLTGWGLAGEYTGELFF. V and J are TRBV19 and TRBJ2-2, with 14 positions matching TRBD2. The CDR3 is 20 residues long. Trimming took 5 bases from V and 3 from J; bases not matched to a gene: 14. CDR1 is LNHDA, CDR2 SQIVND, per germline (reference sequence). The full variable domain, in which reference TRBV19 and TRBJ2-2 provide the parts outside the CDR3, is DGGITQSPKYLFRKEGQNVTLSCEQNLNHDAMYWYRQDPGQGLRLIYYSQIVNDFQKGDIAEGYSVSREKKESFPLTVTSAQKNPTAFYLCASSLTGWGLAGEYTGELFFGEGSRLTVL.

DNA of the CDR3: TGTGCCAGCAGCTTTGGGGTGGACGTAACGAGGAACAATGAGCAGTTCTTC. Translated: CASSFGVDVTRNNEQFF. V usage is TRBV7-9 and J usage is TRBJ2-1; D call uncertain. V lost 3 bases, J lost 5 bases, and 20 bases lay in between. Germline loops: CDR1 SEHNR, CDR2 FQNEAQ (reference sequence). This CDR3 has 17 amino acids.

The chain links TRBV7-9 to TRBJ2-5; maybe TRBD1 (5 bases). The CDR3 totals 11 residues. The germline CDR1 and CDR2 sequences are SEHNR and FQNEAQ (reference sequence). The germline V and J ends were trimmed by 5 bases and 7 bases, with 8 bases remaining between them. The CDR3: CASSAQGTQYF. The CDR3 DNA reads TGTGCCAGCAGCGCCCAGGGGACCCAGTACTTC.

The chain employs TRBV29-1 and TRBJ2-1; D might be TRBD1 or TRBD2, each matching 6 bases. CDR3 length: 15 residues. CDR1 is SQVTM, CDR2 ANQGSEA, per germline. Trimming shortened V by 5 bases and J by 4 bases, and 18 bases separated the two germline ends. This CDR3 reads CSVLCLEGHYNEQFF. CDR3 sequence (DNA): TGCAGCGTTTTATGTCTGGAGGGACATTACAATGAGCAGTTCTTC.

The chain recombines TRBV7-2 with TRBJ2-2; weak D call: TRBD2 (6 bases). V lost 3 bases and J 5 bases, leaving 13 bases between the germline ends. The CDR3 sequence is 15 residues long. Germline loops: CDR1 SGHTA, CDR2 FQGNSA. The CDR3 here is CASSLFGSGTGELFF. The DNA for the CDR3 is TGTGCCAGCAGCTTGTTCGGGAGTGGGACCGGGGAGCTGTTTTTT.

CDR3 region: CSVQRDQRGDTQYF. CDR3 DNA: TGCAGCGTTCAGAGGGATCAGCGAGGAGATACGCAGTATTTT. The chain couples TRBV29-1 to TRBJ2-3; maybe TRBD2 (5 bases). V was shortened by 5 bases and J by 5 bases, with 17 bases between the two germline ends. This CDR3 comprises 14 residues. CDR1 and CDR2 (germline): SQVTM, ANQGSEA.

This sequence joins TRBV4-1 and TRBJ2-4, with D tentatively TRBD2 (6 bases). Deletions cut 5 bases from V and 0 bases from J, with 11 bases between. Germline V CDR1 and CDR2: MGHRA, YSYEKL. The CDR3 sequence is 15 residues long. The CDR3 coding sequence is TGCGCCAGCAGCGGAGGACTACTAGCCAAAAACATTCAGTACTTC. The encoded protein is CASSGGLLAKNIQYF.

V gene TRBV6-5 combines with J gene TRBJ2-1; D not resolved. The CDR3 has 8 residues. The germline V gene encodes CDR1 MNHEY and CDR2 SVGAGI. V gave up 10 bases and J gave up 13 bases, with 8 bases separating them. Here the CDR3 DNA reads TGTGCCATACCCTTTCAGTTCTTC. It is translated as CAIPFQFF.

The V gene is TRBV7-3, the J gene TRBJ1-2; 9 bases match TRBD1. Germline loops: CDR1 SGHTA, CDR2 FQGTGA. This CDR3 is 13 amino acids long. V shed 4 bases, J shed 8 bases, and the junction held 5 bases outside the gene matches. The CDR3 reads CASSYRTGEGYTF. For the CDR3, the DNA is TGTGCCAGCAGCTACCGGACAGGGGAGGGCTACACCTTC.

There are a few counts of this clone. V is TRBV10-3 and J is TRBJ2-7; 10 positions match TRBD2. The CDR3 is 15 amino acids. Looked up from germline, CDR1 is ENHRY and CDR2 is SYGVKD. The trim removed 3 bases at V and 6 bases at J, leaving 8 bases unmatched. In DNA, the CDR3 is TGTGCCATCAGTGATACGGCTAGCGGGAGTGGCGAGCAGTACTTC. Protein: CAISDTASGSGEQYF.

This chain links TRBV30 with TRBJ2-3; 9 bases map to TRBD2. The CDR3 sequence is 15 residues long. The germline gives CDR1 GTSNPN, CDR2 SVGIG (reference sequence). V lost 1 base and J lost 4; bases outside the gene matches: 6. The chain's CDR3 is CAWSAAGGLADTQYF. The CDR3 DNA reads as TGTGCCTGGAGTGCCGCGGGAGGGCTCGCAGATACGCAGTATTTT.

The table lists this clone with a count of one. The rearrangement links TRBV5-4 to TRBJ2-2; tentatively, D is TRBD1 (6 bases). The germline V gene has CDR1 SGHNT and CDR2 YYREEE (reference sequence). V lost 3 bases and J lost 7, with 16 bases in between. The CDR3 contains 15 residues. The CDR3 protein is CASSSPTGSVGELFF. CDR3 nucleotides: TGTGCCAGCAGCTCTCCGACAGGTAGTGTCGGGGAGCTGTTTTTT.

The chain employs TRBV6-4 and TRBJ2-7; 7 nucleotides align to TRBD1. The germline V gene encodes CDR1 MRHNA and CDR2 SNTAGT. With V trimmed by 0 bases and J by 1 base, 3 bases remained unmatched. CDR3 length: 15 residues. The CDR3 nucleotides are TGTGCCAGCAGTGACTCGAGGGGACAGTCCTACGAGCAGTACTTC. It specifies CASSDSRGQSYEQYF.

The chain combines TRBV30 with TRBJ2-7, with 8 bases identical to TRBD1. Germline V lookup: CDR1 GTSNPN, CDR2 SVGIG (reference sequence). This CDR3 contains 15 residues. Losses at the gene ends were 4 bases for V and 3 bases for J; bases not matched to a gene: 11. In DNA form, the CDR3 reads TGTGCCTGGAACTACGGACAGGGTGGTAGCTACGAGCAGTACTTC. This translates into CAWNYGQGGSYEQYF.

The rearrangement joins TRBV4-2 to TRBJ1-4; maybe TRBD1 (6 bases). V lost 0 bases to trimming and J lost 5 bases, with 10 bases between them. In germline, CDR1 is LGHNA, CDR2 YNFKEQ. This CDR3 has 15 residues. The CDR3 protein is CASSQDITGNEKLFF. The DNA for the CDR3 is TGTGCCAGCAGCCAAGATATCACAGGGAATGAAAAACTGTTTTTT.

This chain links TRBV10-3 with TRBJ2-7; D is possibly TRBD1 or TRBD2 (5 bases each). This CDR3 contains 14 residues. Germline V CDR1 and CDR2: ENHRY, SYGVKD. Trimming shortened V by 2 bases and J by 10 bases, and 18 bases separated the two germline ends. The CDR3 DNA is TGTGCCATCAGTGAGCGGGACGGAGCCTCGGGACAGTACTTC. Translating it yields CAISERDGASGQYF.

This clone appeared a single time. The V and J genes are TRBV9 and TRBJ2-2; D remains unclear. Trimming stripped 4 bases from V and 4 bases from J, with 11 bases between. Germline assignment: CDR1 SGDLS and CDR2 YYNGEE. This CDR3 contains 14 residues. CDR3 amino acids: CASSPLGTTGELFF. CDR3 bases: TGTGCCAGCAGCCCCTTAGGTACCACCGGGGAGCTGTTTTTT.